One and the same sample provided the 8 T cell receptor beta chains below, sequenced in a study of human T cells and chemical hapten exposure. MiXCR, run by TCRdb on the RACE reads, gives a single entry per CDR3 protein. The repertoire consists of 75,000 to 100,000 distinct CDR3 sequences, with around 8.8% occurring once and the leading ten covering about 3.1%. The time point is: healthy volunteer bleed at 2 weeks. It was from unfractionated whole blood that total RNA was extracted. The sequenced material came from whole blood. The source of these receptors is a female donor in good health. Some clones in this sample may be carry-over from other donors' samples.

V usage is TRBV18 and J usage is TRBJ2-2, with TRBD2 identical over 10 bases. Looked up from germline, CDR1 is KGHSH and CDR2 is LQKENI. With 1 base clipped from V and 1 base from J, the junction kept 12 bases outside the gene matches. This CDR3 has 20 amino acids. CDR3 sequence (DNA): TGTGCCAGCTCACCACGCCTAGCGGGAGTATCTTACGGGAACACCGGGGAGCTGTTTTTT. Amino acids: CASSPRLAGVSYGNTGELFF.

This clonotype showed up many times. This sequence joins TRBV12-3 or TRBV12-4 and TRBJ2-5; TRBD2 agrees at 7 bases. The CDR3 consists of 13 residues. V shed 3 bases, J shed 5 bases, and the junction held 3 bases outside the gene matches. The CDR3 loop is CASSFRRGETQYF. The CDR3 bases are TGTGCCAGCAGTTTTCGGCGGGGGGAGACCCAGTACTTC.

A few counts support this clonotype. V is TRBV7-3 and J is TRBJ2-1; TRBD2 matches at 9 bases. Germline V gene data show CDR1 as SGHTA and CDR2 as FQGTGA. The V gene end was trimmed by 3 bases and the J gene end by 2 bases; junction bases not matched to a gene: 5. The CDR3 totals 16 residues. In DNA form, the CDR3 reads TGTGCCAGCAGCTTCCTAGCGGGAAGGGCCTACAATGAGCAGTTCTTC. Protein sequence: CASSFLAGRAYNEQFF.

This rearrangement joins TRBV6-5 to TRBJ2-4; 9 bases match TRBD1. Trimming removed 3 bases from V and 0 bases from J; junction bases left unmatched: 12. This CDR3 is 19 amino acids long. Germline V gene data show CDR1 as MNHEY and CDR2 as SVGAGI. The CDR3 bases are TGTGCCAGCAGTTATCAGCCGGGACAGGGAAACCTAGCCAAAAACATTCAGTACTTC. This gives the protein CASSYQPGQGNLAKNIQYF.

The rearrangement joins TRBV3-1 to TRBJ2-3; the D is unclear. Per the germline V gene, CDR1 is LGHDT and CDR2 is YNNKEL (reference sequence). Trimming cost V 1 base and J 3 bases, with 11 bases left between them. The CDR3 extends over 15 amino acids. Written as DNA, the CDR3 is TGTGCCAGCAGCCAAGGGGCAGCCTTGACAGATACGCAGTATTTT. Residues: CASSQGAALTDTQYF.

This clonotype was found a few times. The chain couples TRBV9 to TRBJ2-7; no reliable D call. The CDR3 spans 14 residues. Between the trimmed V and J ends, which lost 0 bases and 2 bases, there was a span of 9 bases. The germline V gene encodes CDR1 SGDLS and CDR2 YYNGEE. The CDR3 reads CASSVDLLPYEQYF. The CDR3 DNA follows: TGTGCCAGCAGCGTAGACCTTTTGCCCTACGAGCAGTACTTC.

This clonotype came up many times. The V call is TRBV4-1, the J call TRBJ2-1; 11 bases fit TRBD2. The germline V gene encodes CDR1 MGHRA and CDR2 YSYEKL. The J segment lost 4 bases and the V segment lost 1 base, leaving 6 bases of the junction unmatched. This CDR3 is 17 amino acids long. The CDR3 loop reads CASSQGSGRAQYNEQFF. CDR3 nucleotide sequence: TGCGCCAGCAGCCAAGGTAGCGGGAGGGCCCAGTACAATGAGCAGTTCTTC.

V usage is TRBV6-5 and J usage is TRBJ2-4; D gene ambiguous. V lost 2 bases and J 1 base, leaving 3 bases between the germline ends. The CDR3 contains 13 residues. From germline, CDR1 is MNHEY and CDR2 SVGAGI. CDR3 in amino acids: CASSYGAKNIQYF. The CDR3 DNA is TGTGCCAGCAGTTACGGTGCCAAAAACATTCAGTACTTC.